This TCR beta chain was recorded in a study of blood T cell repertoires in COVID-19. Study overall: PBMCs, B-cell-depleted T cells, or T cells provided the cDNA or gDNA that made up the material.

This CDR3 contains 18 residues. Trimming removed 1 base from V and 0 bases from J; junction bases left unmatched: 13. Per the germline V gene, CDR1 is GTSNPN and CDR2 is SVGIG (reference sequence). Participants reported their clinical history, and cohort assignment relied on those reports. Clones were sequenced by immunoSEQ multiplex PCR, and TCRdb holds only the in-frame ones, with some missing. The sample yields hundreds of thousands of clones, around 90% seen once. V usage is TRBV30 and J usage is TRBJ2-7; 9 bases line up with TRBD2. Sequenced sample: PBMCs or T cells enriched from blood (not recorded which). This sequence originates from a middle-aged woman who had recovered from COVID-19. CDR3 in amino acids: CAWSAFGAGGPNSYEQYF. The DNA of the CDR3 is TGTGCCTGGAGTGCGTTTGGAGCGGGAGGCCCAAACTCCTACGAGCAGTACTTC.